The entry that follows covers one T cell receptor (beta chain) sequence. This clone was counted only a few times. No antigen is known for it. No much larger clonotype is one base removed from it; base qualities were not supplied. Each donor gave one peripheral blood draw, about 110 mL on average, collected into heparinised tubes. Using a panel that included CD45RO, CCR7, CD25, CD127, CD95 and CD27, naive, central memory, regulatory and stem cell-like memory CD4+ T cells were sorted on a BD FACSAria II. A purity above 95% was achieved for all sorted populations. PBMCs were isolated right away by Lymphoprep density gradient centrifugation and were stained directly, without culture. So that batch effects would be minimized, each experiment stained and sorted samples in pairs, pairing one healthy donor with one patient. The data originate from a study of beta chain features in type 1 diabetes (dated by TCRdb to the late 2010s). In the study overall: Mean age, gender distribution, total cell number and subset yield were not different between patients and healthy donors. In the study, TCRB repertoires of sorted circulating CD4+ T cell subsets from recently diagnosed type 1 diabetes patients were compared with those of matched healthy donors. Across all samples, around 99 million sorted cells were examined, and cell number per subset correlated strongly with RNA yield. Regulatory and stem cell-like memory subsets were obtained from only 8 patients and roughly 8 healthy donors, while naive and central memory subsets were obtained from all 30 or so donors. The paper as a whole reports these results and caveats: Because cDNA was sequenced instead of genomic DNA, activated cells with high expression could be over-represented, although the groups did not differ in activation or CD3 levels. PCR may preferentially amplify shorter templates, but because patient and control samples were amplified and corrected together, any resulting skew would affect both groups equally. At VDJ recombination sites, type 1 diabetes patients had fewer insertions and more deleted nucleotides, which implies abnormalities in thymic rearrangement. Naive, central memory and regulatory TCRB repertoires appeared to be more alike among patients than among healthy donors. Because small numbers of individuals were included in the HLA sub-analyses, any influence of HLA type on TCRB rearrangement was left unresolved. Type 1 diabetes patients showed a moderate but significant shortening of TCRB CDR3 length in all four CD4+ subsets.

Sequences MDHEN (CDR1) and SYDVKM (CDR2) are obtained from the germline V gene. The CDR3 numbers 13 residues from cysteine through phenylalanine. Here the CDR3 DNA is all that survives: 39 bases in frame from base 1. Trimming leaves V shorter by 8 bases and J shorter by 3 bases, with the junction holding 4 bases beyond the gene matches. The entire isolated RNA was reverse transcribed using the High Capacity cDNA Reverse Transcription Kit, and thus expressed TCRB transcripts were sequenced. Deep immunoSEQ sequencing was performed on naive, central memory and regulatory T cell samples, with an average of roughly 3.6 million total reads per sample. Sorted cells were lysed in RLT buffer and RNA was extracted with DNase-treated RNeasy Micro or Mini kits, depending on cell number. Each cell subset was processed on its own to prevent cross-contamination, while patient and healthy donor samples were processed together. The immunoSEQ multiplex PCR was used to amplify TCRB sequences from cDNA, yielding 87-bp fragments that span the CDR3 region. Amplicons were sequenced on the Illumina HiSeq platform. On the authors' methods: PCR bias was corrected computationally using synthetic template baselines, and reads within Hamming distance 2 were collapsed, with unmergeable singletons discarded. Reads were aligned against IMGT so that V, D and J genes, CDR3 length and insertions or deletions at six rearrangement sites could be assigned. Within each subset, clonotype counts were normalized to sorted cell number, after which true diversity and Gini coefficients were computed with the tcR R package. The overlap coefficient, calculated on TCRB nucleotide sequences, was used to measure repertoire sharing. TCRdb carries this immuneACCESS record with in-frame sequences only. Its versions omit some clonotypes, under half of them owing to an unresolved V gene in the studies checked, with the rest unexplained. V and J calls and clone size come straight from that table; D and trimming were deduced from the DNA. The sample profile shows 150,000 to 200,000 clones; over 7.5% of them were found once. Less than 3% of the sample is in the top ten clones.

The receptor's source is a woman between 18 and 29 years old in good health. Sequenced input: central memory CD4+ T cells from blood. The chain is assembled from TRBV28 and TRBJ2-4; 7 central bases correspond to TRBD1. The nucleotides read TGTGCCAGCCAGGGGGAAGGCAAAAACATTCAGTACTTC. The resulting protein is CASQGEGKNIQYF.